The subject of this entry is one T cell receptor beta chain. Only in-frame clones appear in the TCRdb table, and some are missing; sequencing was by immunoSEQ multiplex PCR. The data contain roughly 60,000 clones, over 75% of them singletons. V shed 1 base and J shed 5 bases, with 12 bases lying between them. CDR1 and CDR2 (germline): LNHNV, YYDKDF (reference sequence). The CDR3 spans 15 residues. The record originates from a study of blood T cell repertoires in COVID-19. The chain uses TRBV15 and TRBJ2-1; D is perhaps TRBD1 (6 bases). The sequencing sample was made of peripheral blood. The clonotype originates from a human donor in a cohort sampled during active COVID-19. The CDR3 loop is CATSRVGTPNNEQFF. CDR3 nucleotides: TGTGCCACCAGCAGAGTCGGGACACCCAACAATGAGCAGTTCTTC.